A single sample is the source of the 5 T cell receptor beta chains below, sequenced in a study of blood T cell repertoires in COVID-19. TCRdb keeps only in-frame clones here, not all; method: immunoSEQ multiplex PCR. The sample contains some 76,000 clones, roughly nine tenths of which appear only once. Sequencing was carried out using peripheral blood. The receptors stem from a woman aged 18-29 years with acute or convalescent COVID-19.

The chain is built from TRBV30 and TRBJ2-3, with 12 bases that match TRBD2. The ends lost 1 base at V and 8 bases at J; junction bases unmatched: 7. CDR1 and CDR2 from the germline V gene are GTSNPN and SVGIG (reference sequence). The CDR3 covers 15 residues. This chain's CDR3 is CAWSGLAGVPTTQYF. CDR3 nucleotides: TGTGCCTGGAGTGGACTAGCGGGGGTCCCGACTACGCAGTATTTT.

The V gene is TRBV30, the J gene TRBJ1-6; D gene unclear. The CDR3 is 12 amino acids. The V and J ends lost 6 bases and 7 bases respectively, with 10 bases between them. Germline CDR1 is GTSNPN and CDR2 is SVGIG (reference sequence). As DNA, the CDR3 is TGTGCCTGCGGGAGAGAAAATTCACCCCTCCACTTT. It specifies CACGRENSPLHF.

The chain is built from TRBV18 and TRBJ2-1, with D hard to call. The CDR3 extends over 15 amino acids. Trimming shortened V by 5 bases and J by 0 bases, and 11 bases separated the two germline ends. The germline V gene has CDR1 KGHSH and CDR2 LQKENI. DNA for the CDR3: TGTGCCAGCTCATCCGCCGTTAGCTCCTACAATGAGCAGTTCTTC. Translation gives CASSSAVSSYNEQFF.

The chain joins TRBV24-1 to TRBJ2-2; unclear D gene. The V end lost 5 bases, the J end lost 4 bases, and 10 bases lay between the germline ends. CDR1 is KGHDR and CDR2 is SFDVKD in the germline V gene. CDR3 length: 14 residues. DNA for the CDR3: TGTGCCACCAGTGCCGGGTTGGGCACCGGGGAGCTGTTTTTT. Protein product: CATSAGLGTGELFF.

J is TRBJ1-1 and V is TRBV6-5; 8 bases match TRBD1. With 10 bases clipped from V and 4 bases from J, the junction kept 14 bases outside the gene matches. From germline, CDR1 is MNHEY and CDR2 SVGAGI. The CDR3 runs to 15 residues. The CDR3: CAISGQGVSSTEAFF. Here the CDR3 DNA reads TGTGCCATCTCAGGACAGGGTGTGTCGAGCACTGAAGCTTTCTTT.